The T cell receptor (beta chain) described here comes from a study of blood T cells in healthy people across ages. The authors ran a second PCR of roughly 6 to 12 cycles using a sample-barcoded 5' primer and a J-beta primer mix. One entry per CDR3 protein results from TCRdb running MiXCR on the 5' RACE reads. The top ten clones hold over 5% of a sample with over a million distinct CDR3 sequences, around 59% of them seen once. This CDR3 is 18 amino acids long. V lost 5 bases, J lost 13 bases, and 25 bases stayed unmatched. The germline CDR1 and CDR2 sequences are SQVTM and ANQGSEA. This TCR came from a man younger than 35 in good health. Sample: blood. The chain uses TRBV29-1 and TRBJ2-1; 11 positions match TRBD1. CDR3 in amino acids: CSVQIRDRGCGSRETQFF. The CDR3 region has the DNA TGCAGCGTTCAAATCCGGGACAGGGGGTGCGGGAGCAGAGAGACCCAGTTCTTC.